This T cell receptor (beta chain) originates from a study of T cell changes during pregnancy in multiple sclerosis. Sequencing used immunoSEQ multiplex PCR; TCRdb keeps in-frame clones, though not all of them. The data hold around 92,000 clones, with 90% to 95% observed a single time. V was clipped by 7 bases and J by 5 bases, with 8 bases between them. Germline lookup yields CDR1 SQVTM and CDR2 ANQGSEA. The CDR3 has 10 amino acids. This specimen consisted of peripheral blood, obtained in the third trimester of pregnancy. This receptor was identified in a female donor with multiple sclerosis, enrolled in a pregnancy study. The chain carries TRBV29-1 and TRBJ1-1; no firm D call. The CDR3 DNA reads as TGCAGCGGAAGCCAAACTGAAGCTTTCTTT. It translates to CSGSQTEAFF. The complete variable domain, with remaining parts taken from reference TRBV29-1 and TRBJ1-1, reads SAVISQKPSRDICQRGTSLTIQCQVDSQVTMMFWYRQQPGQSLTLIATANQGSEATYESGFVIDKFPISRPNLTFSTLTVSNMSPEDSSIYLCSGSQTEAFFGQGTRLTVV.